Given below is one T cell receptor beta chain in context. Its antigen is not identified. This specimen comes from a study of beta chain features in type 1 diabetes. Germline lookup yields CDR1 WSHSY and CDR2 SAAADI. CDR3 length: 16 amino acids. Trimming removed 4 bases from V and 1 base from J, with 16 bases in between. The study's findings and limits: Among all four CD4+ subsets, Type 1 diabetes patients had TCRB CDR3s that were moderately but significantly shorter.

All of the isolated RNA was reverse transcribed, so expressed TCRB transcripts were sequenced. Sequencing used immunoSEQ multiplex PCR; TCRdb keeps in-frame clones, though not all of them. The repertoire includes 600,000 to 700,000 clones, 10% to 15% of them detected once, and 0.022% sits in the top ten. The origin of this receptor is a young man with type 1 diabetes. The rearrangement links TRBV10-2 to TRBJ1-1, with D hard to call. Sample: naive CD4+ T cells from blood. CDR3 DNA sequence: TGCGCCAGCAGTGTAAGCGTCTGGGCGGAGAACACTGAAGCTTTCTTT. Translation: CASSVSVWAENTEAFF.